The rows below give T cell receptor beta chains drawn from one sample of a study of control samples from healthy donors and cancer patients. TCRdb keeps only in-frame clones here, not all; method: immunoSEQ multiplex PCR. The profile shows around 190,000 clones, around 94% of them singletons. Source material: blood. The origin of the receptors is a man aged 25-40 years in good health. CDR3s include the opening cysteine and the closing phenylalanine or tryptophan. The D gene is left open where the match is weak. Clone sizes are given selectively: once, few, many, or a class where the clone is expanded.

>-|12|TRBV18|TRBJ1-3|-
TGTGCCAGTCAGGAGTCTGGAAACACCATATATTTT
CASQESGNTIYF
>-|13|TRBV3-1/TRBV3-2|TRBJ1-5|-
TGTGCCAGCAGCCAAGGGACCACTCAGCCCCAGCATTTT
CASSQGTTQPQHF
>-|17|TRBV15|TRBJ1-4|-
TGTGCCACCAGCCCTCCCCGTAGGCCGGGGGTTAATGAAAAACTGTTTTTT
CATSPPRRPGVNEKLFF
>-|14|TRBV6-5|TRBJ2-2|once
TGTGCCAGCAGTTACGGAGGGAAGCCCGGGGAGCTGTTTTTT
CASSYGGKPGELFF
>TRBD2|15|TRBV6-2/TRBV6-3|TRBJ2-7|-
TGTGCCAGCAGTCGGACTAGCGGGGGGGCGTACGAGCAGTACTTC
CASSRTSGGAYEQYF
>-|14|TRBV18|TRBJ1-1|-
TGTGCCAGCTCACCCTTGACTGAGAACACTGAAGCTTTCTTT
CASSPLTENTEAFF
>-|12|TRBV27|TRBJ1-1|-
TGTGCCAGCAGTTTTCATGGAGGTGAAGCTTTCTTT
CASSFHGGEAFF
>TRBD1|14|TRBV28|TRBJ1-2|-
TGTGCCAGCAGTAATACCGGGACAGAGGATGGCTACACCTTC
CASSNTGTEDGYTF
>-|15|TRBV27|TRBJ2-7|-
TGTGCCAGCAGCCCCTCCGGGACACCCTCCTACGAGCAGTACTTC
CASSPSGTPSYEQYF
>-|15|TRBV5-6|TRBJ2-3|-
TGTGCCAGCAGCTTGGGAGCACGGGGCACAGATACGCAGTATTTT
CASSLGARGTDTQYF
>-|14|TRBV10-1|TRBJ2-5|once
TGCGCCAGCAGTGAGTCAAGGGCCCAAGAGACCCAGTACTTC
CASSESRAQETQYF
>-|12|TRBV3-1/TRBV3-2|TRBJ2-7|-
TGTGCCAGCAGCCAAGCCCACTACGAGCAGTACTTC
CASSQAHYEQYF
>-|13|TRBV7-9|TRBJ1-2|few
TGTGCCAGCAGCTTAGGAACTAACTATGGCTACACCTTC
CASSLGTNYGYTF
>-|16|TRBV7-3|TRBJ2-6|-
TGTGCCAGCAGCGTCCGTAGGGGGGCTGGGGCCAACGTCCTGACTTTC
CASSVRRGAGANVLTF
>TRBD2|15|TRBV11-2|TRBJ2-7|-
TGTGCCAGCAGCCGCGGACTAGCGGGAAGGTACGAGCAGTACTTC
CASSRGLAGRYEQYF
>-|15|TRBV19|TRBJ1-5|-
TGTGCCAGTAGTATATACACCATGGGCAATCAGCCCCAGCATTTT
CASSIYTMGNQPQHF
>-|15|TRBV4-2|TRBJ1-3|-
TGTGCCAGCAGCCAACCCGGGAGCTCTGGAAACACCATATATTTT
CASSQPGSSGNTIYF
>-|15|TRBV11-2|TRBJ1-3|-
TGTGCCAGCAGCCCTCACAGGGTTTCTGGAAACACCATATATTTT
CASSPHRVSGNTIYF
>-|15|TRBV7-6|TRBJ2-3|-
TGTGCCAGCAGCTTAGGGGGGGGGCCCACAGATACGCAGTATTTT
CASSLGGGPTDTQYF
>TRBD2|21|TRBV28|TRBJ2-3|few
TGTGCCAGCAGTTTTTGGGTATGGGGACTAGCTGAAGGGGAGGGCACAGATACGCAGTATTTT
CASSFWVWGLAEGEGTDTQYF
>-|16|TRBV28|TRBJ2-1|-
TGTGCCAGCAGTTTATCCCCGGGACGCCAGTACAATGAGCAGTTCTTC
CASSLSPGRQYNEQFF
>TRBD1|15|TRBV14|TRBJ2-7|once
TGTGCCAGCAGTTCTACGGGACAGGGTTTCTACGAGCAGTACTTC
CASSSTGQGFYEQYF
>-|15|TRBV5-1|TRBJ2-7|once
TGCGCCAGCAGCAATTCAGGGGCCAGCTCCTACGAGCAGTACTTC
CASSNSGASSYEQYF
>-|14|TRBV11-2|TRBJ2-3|-
TGTGCCAGCAGCCTGTGGGGGGCCACAGATACGCAGTATTTT
CASSLWGATDTQYF
>TRBD1|15|TRBV5-3|TRBJ1-5|-
TGTGCCAGAAGCAACGACAGGGTACGCAATCAGCCCCAGCATTTT
CARSNDRVRNQPQHF
>-|12|TRBV25-1|TRBJ2-2|few
TGTGCCAGTAGGGGACGCACCGGGGAGCTGTTTTTT
CASRGRTGELFF
>TRBD2|15|TRBV9|TRBJ2-7|-
TGTGCCAGCAGCGGAGGGACTAGCGGGACCTACGAGCAGTACTTC
CASSGGTSGTYEQYF
>TRBD1|13|TRBV3-1/TRBV3-2|TRBJ2-4|few
TGTGCCAGCAGCCAAACAGGGGGGAACATTCAGTACTTC
CASSQTGGNIQYF
>-|17|TRBV3-1/TRBV3-2|TRBJ2-7|-
TGTGCCAGCAGCCCACACAGACTAGTCCAGGGGAGTAACGAGCAGTACTTC
CASSPHRLVQGSNEQYF
>TRBD2|15|TRBV25-1|TRBJ2-1|-
TGTGCCAGCCAGACTAGCGGGAGGATCGGGAATGAGCAGTTCTTC
CASQTSGRIGNEQFF
>-|14|TRBV6-5|TRBJ2-7|-
TGTGCCAGCAGCGCGGATGGCTGGACCTACGAGCAGTACTTC
CASSADGWTYEQYF
>-|13|TRBV3-1/TRBV3-2|TRBJ2-1|-
TGTGCCAGCAGCCCAATAGGGGTCAATGAGCAGTTCTTC
CASSPIGVNEQFF
>-|12|TRBV9|TRBJ2-3|-
TGTGCCAGCAGGGGGAACACAGATACGCAGTATTTT
CASRGNTDTQYF
>-|13|TRBV5-5|TRBJ2-3|-
TGTGCCAGCAGCTTTTGGGTAACAGATACGCAGTATTTT
CASSFWVTDTQYF
>TRBD1|14|TRBV6-1|TRBJ2-7|-
TGTGCCAGCAGTGAAGTGAGTAACAGGGGCGAGCAGTACTTC
CASSEVSNRGEQYF
>-|13|TRBV12-3/TRBV12-4|TRBJ2-3|-
TGTGCCAGCAGTCAGGGGTTCAGAGATACGCAGTATTTT
CASSQGFRDTQYF
>TRBD1|15|TRBV28|TRBJ2-1|-
TGTGCCAGCAGCCCCGGGACAGGGAGATTGGATGAGCAGTTCTTC
CASSPGTGRLDEQFF
>-|15|TRBV5-5|TRBJ2-7|-
TGTGCCACCCGCCGTAGGGTGGAAATTCATGACGAGCAGTACTTC
CATRRRVEIHDEQYF
>TRBD2|15|TRBV5-4|TRBJ2-7|-
TGTGCCAGTGGACTAGCGGGAGTAGGGTCCTACGAGCAGTACTTC
CASGLAGVGSYEQYF
>-|13|TRBV19|TRBJ1-5|-
TGTGCCAGTACGAAGGAAATTAATCAGCCCCAGCATTTT
CASTKEINQPQHF
>-|14|TRBV12-5|TRBJ2-3|-
TGTGCTAGTGGTTTGGGGCAGGCCACAGATACGCAGTATTTT
CASGLGQATDTQYF
>-|13|TRBV12-3/TRBV12-4|TRBJ1-2|-
TGTGCCAGCAGCTTTGGACAGAAGGTTGGCTACACCTTC
CASSFGQKVGYTF
>-|13|TRBV6-5|TRBJ1-1|once
TGTGCCAGCTTCACGGACACGAACACTGAAGCTTTCTTT
CASFTDTNTEAFF
>-|13|TRBV12-3/TRBV12-4|TRBJ2-1|-
TGTGCCAGCAGTTCCGGACTATACAATGAGCAGTTCTTC
CASSSGLYNEQFF
>TRBD1|15|TRBV28|TRBJ1-1|once
TGTGCCAGCAGTTTGACAGGGGATCGGAACACTGAAGCTTTCTTT
CASSLTGDRNTEAFF
>TRBD1|15|TRBV5-1|TRBJ1-1|-
TGCGCCAGCAGCAAGGCCGGGACAGGGGGAACTGAAGCTTTCTTT
CASSKAGTGGTEAFF
>-|13|TRBV6-6|TRBJ2-1|-
TGTGCCAGCAGTTACCATAAAGACAATGAGCAGTTCTTC
CASSYHKDNEQFF
>-|16|TRBV25-1|TRBJ1-2|-
TGTGCCAGCAGTGAGTCGTACAGGGAGGCAAACTATGGCTACACCTTC
CASSESYREANYGYTF
>TRBD1|16|TRBV28|TRBJ1-1|-
TGTGCCAGCAGTCAGGACAGGGTAATATTGAACACTGAAGCTTTCTTT
CASSQDRVILNTEAFF
>-|13|TRBV29-1|TRBJ2-7|-
TGCAGCTTCACAGGGAACGACCCCCGGTGGCAGTACTTC
CSFTGNDPRWQYF
>-|13|TRBV19|TRBJ1-2|-
TGTGCCAGTAGTATCGGAGGTTTGGTAGGCTACACCTTC
CASSIGGLVGYTF
>-|11|TRBV7-8|TRBJ2-1|-
TGTGCCAGCAGCCATCTGGAGAGGGGGTTCTTC
CASSHLERGFF
>-|13|TRBV7-8|TRBJ1-1|-
TGTGCCAGCAGCGGGGGGGGGAACACTGAAGCTTTCTTT
CASSGGGNTEAFF
>-|15|TRBV7-8|TRBJ1-1|-
TGTGCCAGCAGCCCAGTCCCCGTCGGAGACACTGAAGCTTTCTTT
CASSPVPVGDTEAFF
>-|14|TRBV15|TRBJ2-7|once
TGTGCCACCAGCAGCCCAGGCTTCTCCTACGAGCAGTACTTC
CATSSPGFSYEQYF
>TRBD2|14|TRBV6-5|TRBJ2-7|-
TGTGCCAGCAGTTATACTAGCGGGGTGTACGAGCAGTACTTC
CASSYTSGVYEQYF